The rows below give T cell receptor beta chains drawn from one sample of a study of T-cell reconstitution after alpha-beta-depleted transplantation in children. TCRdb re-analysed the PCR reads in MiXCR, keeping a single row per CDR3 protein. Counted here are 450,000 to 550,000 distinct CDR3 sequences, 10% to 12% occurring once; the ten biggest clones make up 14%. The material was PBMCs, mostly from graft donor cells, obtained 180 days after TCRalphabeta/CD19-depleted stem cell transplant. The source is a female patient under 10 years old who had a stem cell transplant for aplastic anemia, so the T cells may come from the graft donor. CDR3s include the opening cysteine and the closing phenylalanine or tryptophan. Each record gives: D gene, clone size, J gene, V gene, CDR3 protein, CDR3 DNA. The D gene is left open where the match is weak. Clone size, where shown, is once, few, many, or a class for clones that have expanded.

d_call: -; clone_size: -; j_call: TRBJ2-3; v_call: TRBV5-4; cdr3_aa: CASSLRALGTDTQYF; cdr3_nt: TGTGCCAGCAGCTTAAGGGCGCTTGGCACAGATACGCAGTATTTT
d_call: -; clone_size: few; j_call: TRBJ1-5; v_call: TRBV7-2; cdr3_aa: CASGRGPGGSNQPQHF; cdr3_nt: TGTGCCAGCGGCCGGGGCCCCGGGGGGAGCAATCAGCCCCAGCATTTT
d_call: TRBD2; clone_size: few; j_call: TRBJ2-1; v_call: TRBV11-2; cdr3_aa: CASSLRDRREYNEQFF; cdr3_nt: TGTGCCAGCAGCCTCCGTGATAGGCGGGAGTACAATGAGCAGTTCTTC
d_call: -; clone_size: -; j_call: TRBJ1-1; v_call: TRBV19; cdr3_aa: CASSPRSNTEAFF; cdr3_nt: TGTGCCAGTAGTCCGAGGTCGAACACTGAAGCTTTCTTT
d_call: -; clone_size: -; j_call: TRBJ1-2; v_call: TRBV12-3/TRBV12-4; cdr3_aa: CASRGIRGYNYGYTF; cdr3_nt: TGTGCCAGCAGGGGAATCAGGGGCTATAACTATGGCTACACCTTC
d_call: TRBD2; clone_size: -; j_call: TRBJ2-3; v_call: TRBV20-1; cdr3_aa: CSAGTSGRPFSTDTQYF; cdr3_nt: TGCAGTGCTGGAACTAGCGGGAGGCCCTTTAGCACAGATACGCAGTATTTT
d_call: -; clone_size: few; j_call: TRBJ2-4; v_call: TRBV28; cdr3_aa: CASSQGRGKNIQYF; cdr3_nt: TGTGCCAGCAGTCAGGGTAGAGGCAAAAACATTCAGTACTTC
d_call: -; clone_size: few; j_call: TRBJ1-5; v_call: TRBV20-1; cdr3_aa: CSARAVGPYQPQHF; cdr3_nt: TGCAGTGCTAGAGCCGTTGGGCCCTATCAGCCCCAGCATTTT
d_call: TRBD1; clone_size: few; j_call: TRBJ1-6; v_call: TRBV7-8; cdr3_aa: CASSLALIGRGRDSPLHF; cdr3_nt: TGTGCCAGCAGCTTAGCGCTAATTGGCAGGGGGCGGGATTCACCCCTCCACTTT
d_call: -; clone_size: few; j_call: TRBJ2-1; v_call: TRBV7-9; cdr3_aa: CASSFGTGAYNEQFF; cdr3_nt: TGTGCCAGCAGCTTCGGGACGGGTGCCTACAATGAGCAGTTCTTC
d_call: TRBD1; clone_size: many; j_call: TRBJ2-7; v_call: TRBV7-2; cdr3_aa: CASSAGTGSYEQYF; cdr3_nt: TGTGCCAGCAGCGCCGGGACAGGGTCATACGAGCAGTACTTC
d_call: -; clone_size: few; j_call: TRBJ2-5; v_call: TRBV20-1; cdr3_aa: CSARGMRGGETQYF; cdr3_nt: TGCAGTGCTAGAGGGATGAGGGGAGGAGAGACCCAGTACTTC
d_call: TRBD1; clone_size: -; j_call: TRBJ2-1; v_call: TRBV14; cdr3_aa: CASSPGQGGMDEQFF; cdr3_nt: TGTGCCAGCAGCCCGGGACAGGGAGGTATGGATGAGCAGTTCTTC
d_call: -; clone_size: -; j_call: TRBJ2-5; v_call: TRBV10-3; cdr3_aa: CAISVIETQETQYF; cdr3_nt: TGTGCCATCAGTGTTATCGAGACCCAAGAGACCCAGTACTTC
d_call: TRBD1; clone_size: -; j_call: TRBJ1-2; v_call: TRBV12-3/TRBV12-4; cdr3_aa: CASSFDRGRGYTF; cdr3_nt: TGTGCCAGCAGTTTCGACAGGGGGCGAGGCTACACCTTC